These 6 T cell receptor beta chains came from one sample sequenced in a study of T-cell reconstitution after alpha-beta-depleted transplantation in children. Unique molecular identifiers were incorporated into the prepared TCRbeta library. TCRdb processed the PCR reads anew with MiXCR; each CDR3 protein has one entry. The data hold approximately 170,000 distinct CDR3 sequences, with 11% observed a single time. The sequencing here drew on PBMCs, taken before TCRalphabeta/CD19-depleted stem cell transplant. The receptors shown here come from a boy under 10 years old with acute myeloid leukemia, due to receive a stem cell transplant.

At least ten counts were recorded for this clonotype. The chain joins TRBV5-1 to TRBJ2-1, with unresolved D. The CDR3 runs to 15 residues. V was trimmed by 0 bases and J by 6 bases, leaving 13 bases between them. Germline assignment: CDR1 SGHRS and CDR2 YFSETQ. The CDR3 loop reads CASSLGVIDVNEQFF. The CDR3 DNA sequence: TGCGCCAGCAGCTTGGGGGTAATTGACGTCAATGAGCAGTTCTTC.

This clonotype was detected ten times or more. Mismatch with germline at one junction end may stem from a read error. The chain links TRBV7-7 to TRBJ2-4; 13 bases line up with TRBD2. Germline CDR1 and CDR2: SSHAT and FNYEAQ (reference sequence). The CDR3 contains 19 residues. As DNA, the CDR3 is TGTGCTAGCAGCTTCTACGGACTAGCGGGAGAGGTAGCCAAAAACATTCAGTACTTC. Its translation is CASSFYGLAGEVAKNIQYF.

At least ten counts were recorded for this clonotype. CDR3 nucleotides: TGTGCCAGCAGCGAAAACAGGGATAGCGAAGCTTTCTTT. Protein product: CASSENRDSEAFF. V gene TRBV7-9 combines with J gene TRBJ1-1, with D tentatively TRBD1 (6 bases). The germline CDR1 and CDR2 sequences are SEHNR and FQNEAQ (reference sequence). V was shortened by 5 bases and J by 8 bases, with 15 bases between the two germline ends. The length of the CDR3 is 13 residues. The full variable domain, completed using reference TRBV7-9 and TRBJ1-1, is DTGVSQNPRHKITKRGQNVTFRCDPISEHNRLYWYRQTLGQGPEFLTYFQNEAQLEKSRLLSDRFSAERPKGSFSTLEIQRTEQGDSAMYLCASSENRDSEAFFGQGTRLTVV.

This clonotype was recorded at least ten times. V gene TRBV20-1 combines with J gene TRBJ2-7; D is possibly TRBD1 (5 bases). This CDR3 contains 14 residues. Germline CDR1 DFQATT, CDR2 SNEGSKA (reference sequence). The germline V and J ends were trimmed by 6 bases and 0 bases, with 15 bases remaining between them. The CDR3 DNA reads TGCAGTGCCGAACCAGGGCGTAGCTCCTACGAGCAGTACTTC. This gives the protein CSAEPGRSSYEQYF.

This clonotype was observed at least ten times. The rearrangement links TRBV5-1 to TRBJ1-6, with D possibly TRBD1 on 5 matching bases. The germline CDR1 and CDR2 sequences are SGHRS and YFSETQ. This CDR3 is built from 18 residues. The ends were cut back, 4 bases at V and 8 bases at J, with 25 bases in the middle. The CDR3 here is CASSPTAGGFTEDSPLHF. The CDR3 nucleotides are TGCGCCAGCAGCCCAACCGCCGGGGGATTTACAGAGGATTCACCCCTCCACTTT.

This clonotype was observed many times. V gene TRBV20-1 combines with J gene TRBJ1-1; D unclear. This CDR3 region has 13 residues. V was trimmed by 5 bases and J by 3 bases, leaving 13 bases between them. Germline CDR1 is DFQATT and CDR2 is SNEGSKA (reference sequence). The CDR3 protein is CSAAVPRDTEAFF. In DNA form, the CDR3 reads TGCAGTGCTGCCGTACCCCGTGACACTGAAGCTTTCTTT.